The clone carrying this TCR beta chain occurred once. Its antigen is not identified. The data derive from a study of cytomegalovirus exposure and HLA in healthy donors. Study-wide results and caveats: Later analysis reportedly placed an Asian-associated ancestry cluster below the approximately 650-donor mean in N-insertions. The dataset shows that most TCR sequences were rare, while some public TCRs occurred in many donors.

Unrecorded immune exposure was likely among donors, who were nominally healthy when sampled. V was pared by 4 bases and J by 10 bases, with 17 bases between. CDR1 is KGHSH and CDR2 is LQKENI in the germline V gene. This CDR3 region has 15 residues. Vbeta (60) and Jbeta (13) primers were used in the PCR. Sequencing used immunoSEQ multiplex PCR; TCRdb keeps in-frame clones, though not all of them. The sample lists roughly 180,000 clones; around 82% were seen once. Sample: PBMCs. J is TRBJ1-6 and V is TRBV18; weak D call: TRBD1 (5 bases). This sequence was found in a woman in her fifties or sixties in good health and CMV-seropositive. For the CDR3, the DNA is TGTGCCAGCTCACGTATGACGGGGGTCGGCTCACCCCTCCACTTT. Protein product: CASSRMTGVGSPLHF.